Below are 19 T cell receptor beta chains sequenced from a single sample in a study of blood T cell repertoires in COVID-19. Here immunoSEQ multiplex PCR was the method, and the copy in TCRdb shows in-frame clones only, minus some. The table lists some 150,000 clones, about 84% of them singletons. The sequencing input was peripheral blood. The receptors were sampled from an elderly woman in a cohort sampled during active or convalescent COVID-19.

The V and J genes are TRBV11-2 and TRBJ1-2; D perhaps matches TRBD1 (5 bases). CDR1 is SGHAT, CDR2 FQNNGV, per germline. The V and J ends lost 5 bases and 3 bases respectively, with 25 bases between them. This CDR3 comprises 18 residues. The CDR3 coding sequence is TGTGCCAGCAGCCCCCTCCTCGGACACCCAAAATTGGACTATGGCTACACCTTC. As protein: CASSPLLGHPKLDYGYTF.

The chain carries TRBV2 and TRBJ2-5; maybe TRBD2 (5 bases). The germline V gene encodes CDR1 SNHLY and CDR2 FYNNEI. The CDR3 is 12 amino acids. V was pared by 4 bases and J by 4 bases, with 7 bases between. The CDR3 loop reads CASSVRGETQYF. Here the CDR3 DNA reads TGTGCCAGCAGTGTACGGGGAGAGACCCAGTACTTC.

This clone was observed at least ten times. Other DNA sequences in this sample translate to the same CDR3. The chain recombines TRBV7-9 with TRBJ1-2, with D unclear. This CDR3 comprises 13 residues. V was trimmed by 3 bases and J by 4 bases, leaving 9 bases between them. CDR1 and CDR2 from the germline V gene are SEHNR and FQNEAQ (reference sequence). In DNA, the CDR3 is TGTGCCAGCAGCTTTGGGCAGGTCTATGGCTACACCTTC. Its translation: CASSFGQVYGYTF.

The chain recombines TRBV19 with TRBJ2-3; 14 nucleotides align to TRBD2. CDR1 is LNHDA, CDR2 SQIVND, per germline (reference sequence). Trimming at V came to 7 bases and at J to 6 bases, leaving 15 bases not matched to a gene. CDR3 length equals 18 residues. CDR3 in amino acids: CASISPPTSGGATDTQYF. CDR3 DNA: TGTGCCAGTATCTCCCCACCGACTAGCGGGGGGGCAACGGATACGCAGTATTTT. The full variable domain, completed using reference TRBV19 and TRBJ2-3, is DGGITQSPKYLFRKEGQNVTLSCEQNLNHDAMYWYRQDPGQGLRLIYYSQIVNDFQKGDIAEGYSVSREKKESFPLTVTSAQKNPTAFYLCASISPPTSGGATDTQYFGPGTRLTVL.

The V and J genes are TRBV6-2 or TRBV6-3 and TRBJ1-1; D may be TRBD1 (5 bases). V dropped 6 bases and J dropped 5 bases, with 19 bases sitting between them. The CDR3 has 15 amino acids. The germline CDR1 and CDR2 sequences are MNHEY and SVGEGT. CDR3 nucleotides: TGTGCCAGCAGCTCCCTAGGGACTCTGGGGACTGAAGCTTTCTTT. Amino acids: CASSSLGTLGTEAFF.

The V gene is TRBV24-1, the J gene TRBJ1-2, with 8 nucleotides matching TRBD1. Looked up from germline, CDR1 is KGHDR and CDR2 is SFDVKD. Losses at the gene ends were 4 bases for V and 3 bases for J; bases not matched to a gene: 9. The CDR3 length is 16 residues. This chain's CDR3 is CATSDTRGRVDYGYTF. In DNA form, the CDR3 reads TGTGCCACCAGTGACACCAGGGGGCGCGTGGACTATGGCTACACCTTC.

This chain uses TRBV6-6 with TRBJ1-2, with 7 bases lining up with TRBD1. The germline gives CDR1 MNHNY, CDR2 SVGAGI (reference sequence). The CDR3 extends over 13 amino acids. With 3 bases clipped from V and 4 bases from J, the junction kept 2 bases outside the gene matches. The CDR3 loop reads CASSYGTVYGYTF. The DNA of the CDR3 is TGTGCCAGCAGTTATGGGACAGTCTATGGCTACACCTTC.

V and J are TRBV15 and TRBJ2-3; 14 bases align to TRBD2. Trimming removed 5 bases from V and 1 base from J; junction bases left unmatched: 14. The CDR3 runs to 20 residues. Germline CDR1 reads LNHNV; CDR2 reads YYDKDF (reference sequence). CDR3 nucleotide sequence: TGTGCCACCAGCGGCCCCCGACTAGCGGGGGGGCTGAGGGGCACAGATACGCAGTATTTT. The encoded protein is CATSGPRLAGGLRGTDTQYF.

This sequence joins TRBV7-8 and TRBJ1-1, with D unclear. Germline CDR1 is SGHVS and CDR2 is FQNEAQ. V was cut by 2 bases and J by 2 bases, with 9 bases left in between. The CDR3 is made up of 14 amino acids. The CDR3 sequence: CASSLRLFNTEAFF. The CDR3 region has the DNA TGTGCCAGCAGCTTACGTTTGTTTAACACTGAAGCTTTCTTT.

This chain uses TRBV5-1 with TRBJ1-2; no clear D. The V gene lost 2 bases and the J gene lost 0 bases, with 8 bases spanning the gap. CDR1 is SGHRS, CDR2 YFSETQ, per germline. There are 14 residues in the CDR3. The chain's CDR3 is CASSLNSPNYGYTF. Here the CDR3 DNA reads TGCGCCAGCAGCTTAAACAGCCCTAACTATGGCTACACCTTC.

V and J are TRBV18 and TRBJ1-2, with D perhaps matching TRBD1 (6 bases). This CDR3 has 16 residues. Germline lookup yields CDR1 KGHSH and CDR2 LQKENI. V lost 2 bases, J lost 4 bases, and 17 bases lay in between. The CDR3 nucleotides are TGTGCCAGCTCACCAGAGGCAGGGGCAGACGGCTATGGCTACACCTTC. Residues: CASSPEAGADGYGYTF.

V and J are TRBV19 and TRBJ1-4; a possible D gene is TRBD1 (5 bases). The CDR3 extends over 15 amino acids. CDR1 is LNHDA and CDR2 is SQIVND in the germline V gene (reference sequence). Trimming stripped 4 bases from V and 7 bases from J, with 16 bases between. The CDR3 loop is CASSTPARGVEKLFF. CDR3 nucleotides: TGTGCCAGTAGTACCCCTGCCCGGGGGGTTGAAAAACTGTTTTTT. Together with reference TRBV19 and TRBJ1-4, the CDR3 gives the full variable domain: DGGITQSPKYLFRKEGQNVTLSCEQNLNHDAMYWYRQDPGQGLRLIYYSQIVNDFQKGDIAEGYSVSREKKESFPLTVTSAQKNPTAFYLCASSTPARGVEKLFFGSGTQLSVL.

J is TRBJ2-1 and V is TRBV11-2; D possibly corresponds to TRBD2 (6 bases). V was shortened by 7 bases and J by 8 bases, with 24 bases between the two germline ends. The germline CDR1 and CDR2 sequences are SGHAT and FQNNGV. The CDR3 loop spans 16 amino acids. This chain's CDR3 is CASTRRGPSPQDEQFF. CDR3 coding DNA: TGTGCCAGCACCAGGCGGGGACCGTCCCCCCAGGATGAGCAGTTCTTC.

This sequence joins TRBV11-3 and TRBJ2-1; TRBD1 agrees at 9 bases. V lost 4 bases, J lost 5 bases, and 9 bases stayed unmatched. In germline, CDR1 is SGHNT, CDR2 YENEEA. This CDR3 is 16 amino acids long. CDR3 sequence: CASSSTPRTGDNEQFF. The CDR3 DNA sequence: TGTGCCAGCAGCTCTACCCCTCGGACAGGGGACAATGAGCAGTTCTTC. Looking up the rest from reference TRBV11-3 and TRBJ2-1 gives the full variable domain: EAGVVQSPRYKIIEKKQPVAFWCNPISGHNTLYWYLQNLGQGPELLIRYENEEAVDDSQLPKDRFSAERLKGVDSTLKIQPAELGDSAVYLCASSSTPRTGDNEQFFGPGTRLTVL.

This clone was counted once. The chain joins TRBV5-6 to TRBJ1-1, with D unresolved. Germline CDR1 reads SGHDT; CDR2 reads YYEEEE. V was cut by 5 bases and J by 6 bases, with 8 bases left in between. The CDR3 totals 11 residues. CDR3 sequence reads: CASSYRAEAFF. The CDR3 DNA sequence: TGTGCCAGCAGTTACAGAGCTGAAGCTTTCTTT.

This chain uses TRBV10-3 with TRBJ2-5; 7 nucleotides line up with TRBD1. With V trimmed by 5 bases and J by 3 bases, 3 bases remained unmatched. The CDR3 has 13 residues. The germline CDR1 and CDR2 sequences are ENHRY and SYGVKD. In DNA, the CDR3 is TGTGCCATCAGTTGGACAGGAGAAGAGACCCAGTACTTC. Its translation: CAISWTGEETQYF.

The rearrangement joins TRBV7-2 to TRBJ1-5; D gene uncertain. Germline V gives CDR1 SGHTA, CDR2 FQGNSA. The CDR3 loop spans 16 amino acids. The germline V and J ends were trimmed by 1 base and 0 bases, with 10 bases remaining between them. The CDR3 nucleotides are TGTGCCAGCAGCTTAGGGGGAGTCCTTAGCAATCAGCCCCAGCATTTT. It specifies CASSLGGVLSNQPQHF.

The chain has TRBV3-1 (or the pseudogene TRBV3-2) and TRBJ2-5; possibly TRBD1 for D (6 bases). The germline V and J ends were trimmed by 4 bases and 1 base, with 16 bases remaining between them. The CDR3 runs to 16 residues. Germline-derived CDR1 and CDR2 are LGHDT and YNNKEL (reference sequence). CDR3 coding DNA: TGTGCCAGCAGCCGAGCAAGGGGGACACCCCAAGAGACCCAGTACTTC. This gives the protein CASSRARGTPQETQYF.

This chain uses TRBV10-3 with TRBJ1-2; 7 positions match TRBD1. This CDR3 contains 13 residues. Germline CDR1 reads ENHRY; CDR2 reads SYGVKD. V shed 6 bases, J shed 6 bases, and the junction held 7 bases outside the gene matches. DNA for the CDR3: TGTGCCATCAGACCTTTAGGACAGGATGGCTACACCTTC. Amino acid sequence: CAIRPLGQDGYTF.